This paragraph covers one TCR beta chain sequence. This clone was recorded a few times. What antigen it recognizes has not been identified. There are no base qualities to consult, and no much larger clone falls within one base. Participants in the prospective study were aged about 18 to 90 years, lived in about two dozen United States geographic areas, and enrolled through a virtual design. To assign participants to cohorts, the prospective study relied on clinical history that participants themselves reported in a screening survey and a study questionnaire. Each participant in the prospective study had whole blood, serum and a nasopharyngeal or oropharyngeal swab collected by mobile phlebotomists. Participants in the prospective study had the option to provide additional blood draws and questionnaires over a roughly 2-month period. Before DNA extraction, prospective study blood samples were shipped either frozen or at room temperature.

This specimen comes from a study of blood T cell repertoires in COVID-19 (dated by TCRdb to 2020 to 2022). Concerning the study at large: Samples covering the acute and convalescent phases of COVID-19 were provided by collaborators in the United States, Italy and Spain. The prospective study material was composed of cDNA or gDNA derived from T cells, B-cell-depleted T cells, or PBMCs. Subjects who had been exposed to COVID-19, were actively infected with it, or had recovered from it provided the deeply sampled blood TCRbeta repertoires that made up the dataset. The repertoires were released in a freely available public database meant as a resource for research on the immune response to SARS-CoV-2. Samples came from the ongoing ImmuneRACE study (first 160 participants) plus 1,254 subjects from 6 global collaborators. Sample metadata almost always included a de-identified subject ID, COVID-19 status, age in years and sex. Where HLA class I and class II types were available, the types were taken from metadata supplied by the sample provider, not from assay-based typing. Beyond this particular receptor, the publication reports: The amount of clinical and demographic metadata varied by source and participant and was provided uncurated.

TCRbeta CDR3 regions were amplified from genomic DNA by means of the immunoSEQ Assay, a bias-controlled multiplex PCR. Under the source paper's analysis protocol: Within the assay, amplification of reference gene primers was used to estimate how many nucleated cells each sample contained. To quantify the absolute abundance of each unique TCRbeta CDR3 rearrangement, sequence reads were collapsed and filtered. For each sample, productive Simpson clonality was calculated as the square root of Simpson's diversity index across productive rearrangements. In TCRdb, the immuneACCESS table is reduced to in-frame sequences with V and J assigned. These tables do not hold every clone; where another copy was compared, an unresolved V gene accounts for under half, and the others remain unexplained. V, J and clone size reflect that table, while D and trimming were determined from the DNA. For this sample there are approximately 150,000 clones; over 75% appear just once. Less than 1.5% of the sample comes from the top ten.

CDR3 length: 16 amino acids, cysteine to phenylalanine. The entry retains the CDR3 DNA only, 48 bases that are in frame from base 1. Unmatched junction bases come to 9, with V trimmed by 4 bases and J by 1 base. From the germline V gene, CDR1 is KGHSH and CDR2 is LQKENI. The TCR sequence derives from a human donor with acute COVID-19. The donor label of this sample is uncertain. The sequencing input was PBMCs or T cells enriched from blood (not recorded which). The rearranged chain carries TRBV18 and TRBJ1-1, and 7 junction bases match TRBD1. The CDR3: CASSRPLGQSNTEAFF. The base sequence is TGTGCCAGCTCACGTCCCTTGGGACAGTCGAACACTGAAGCTTTCTTT.